In this sample, the clone carrying this T cell receptor (beta chain) turned up a few times. Its specificity is not known. This table comes from immunoSEQ multiplex PCR, and its TCRdb copy is limited to in-frame clones, with some not included. Here the sample spans about 82,000 clones, about 90% being singletons. CDR1 is SNHLY and CDR2 is FYNNEI in the germline V gene. Deletions cut 7 bases from V and 8 bases from J, with 17 bases between. There are 13 residues in the CDR3. No infections or other immune events were documented during collection. This entry comes from a study of identifying expanded T cells in peripheral blood. Notes on the study in general: Across healthy donors, higher total template counts meant significantly greater two-week count variance.

The V and J genes are TRBV2 and TRBJ1-2, with D tentatively TRBD1 (5 bases). The TCR sequence derives from a person aged 18 to 75 in good health. Material: blood. This CDR3 reads CASTEVAGKGYTF. CDR3 DNA: TGTGCCAGCACCGAGGTGGCAGGGAAAGGCTACACCTTC. The variable domain in full, completed from reference TRBV2 and TRBJ1-2, reads EPEVTQTPSHQVTQMGQEVILRCVPISNHLYFYWYRQILGQKVEFLVSFYNNEISEKSEIFDDQFSVERPDGSNFTLKIRSTKLEDSAMYFCASTEVAGKGYTFGSGTRLTVV.